Listed below are T cell receptor beta chains from one sample, sequenced in a study of somatic mutations in cytotoxic T cells in rheumatoid arthritis. Produced via immunoSEQ multiplex PCR; TCRdb's table is partial and in-frame only. The top ten clones hold 21% of a sample with 15,000 to 20,000 clones, about 73% of them seen once. Sequenced input: CD8+ T cells sorted from blood. The receptors stem from a woman aged 55 to 70 in good health. Each CDR3 is given with its conserved first and last residue. D genes are given only for firm matches. Clone size is given for some rows only: seen once, a few or many times, or a class if the clone is expanded.

.	TRBV7-8	TRBJ2-7	.	TGTGCCAGCAGCTTAGACCCAACCGGGACCGCGAGCTCCTACGAGCAGTACTTC	CASSLDPTGTASSYEQYF
.	TRBV13	TRBJ1-2	TRBD1	TGTGCCAGCAGCGAGGGGACAGGGGGCATCGAAGGCTACACCTTC	CASSEGTGGIEGYTF
once	TRBV6-5	TRBJ1-1	.	TGTGCCAGCAGTTACTCGATACTTGGGGGGAACACTGAAGCTTTCTTT	CASSYSILGGNTEAFF
.	TRBV27	TRBJ1-2	.	TGTGCCAGCAGTTTACAGCAGGGTTATGGCTACACCTTC	CASSLQQGYGYTF
.	TRBV7-6	TRBJ2-1	TRBD2	TGTGCCAGCAGCTTAGTGACTAGCTCCGATGAGCAGTTCTTC	CASSLVTSSDEQFF
.	TRBV7-7	TRBJ2-5	.	TGTGCCAGCAGCTCCCTCCCGGGACCCGAAGAGACCCAGTACTTC	CASSSLPGPEETQYF
.	TRBV19	TRBJ2-7	.	TGTGCCAGTAGTATCCTGGCCTCCTACGAGCAGTACTTC	CASSILASYEQYF
.	TRBV27	TRBJ1-6	.	TGTGCCAGCAGTTCCGGTACCTATAATTCACCCCTCCACTTT	CASSSGTYNSPLHF
.	TRBV7-9	TRBJ2-7	.	TGTGCCAGCAGCTTAGGGGACCGTCCTTACGAGCAGTACTTC	CASSLGDRPYEQYF
.	TRBV29-1	TRBJ1-2	.	TGCAGCGTTGACTACCCCGGGACATCCTCATGGGGCTACACCTTC	CSVDYPGTSSWGYTF
.	TRBV5-4	TRBJ2-1	.	TGTGCCAGCAGCGCCTTCTACAATGAGCAGTTCTTC	CASSAFYNEQFF
medium-sized	TRBV7-6	TRBJ1-1	TRBD1	TGTGCCAGCAGCTTAGCGGCCGGGACAGGATTGAACACTGAAGCTTTCTTT	CASSLAAGTGLNTEAFF
.	TRBV7-9	TRBJ1-3	.	TGTGCCAGCAGCTCGGAAGTAAGCTCTGGAAACACCATATATTTT	CASSSEVSSGNTIYF
.	TRBV5-6	TRBJ2-7	TRBD1	TGTGCCAGCAGCTCACCGGGACAGACCTACGAGCAGTACTTC	CASSSPGQTYEQYF